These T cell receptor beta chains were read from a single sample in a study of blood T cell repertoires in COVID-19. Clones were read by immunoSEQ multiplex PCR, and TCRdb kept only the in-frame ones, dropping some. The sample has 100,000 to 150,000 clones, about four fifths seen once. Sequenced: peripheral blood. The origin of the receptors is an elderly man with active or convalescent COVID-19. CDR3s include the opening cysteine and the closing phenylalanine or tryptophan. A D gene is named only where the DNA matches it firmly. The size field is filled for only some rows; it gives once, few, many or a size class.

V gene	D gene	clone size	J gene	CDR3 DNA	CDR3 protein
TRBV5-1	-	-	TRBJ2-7	TGCGCCAGCAGCTTGGGACAGACCCAAGGGGAGCAGTACTTC	CASSLGQTQGEQYF
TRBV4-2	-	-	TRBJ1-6	TGTGCCAGCAGCCAAGATTCGTACTGGAGGAGTGAATCACCCCTCCACTTT	CASSQDSYWRSESPLHF
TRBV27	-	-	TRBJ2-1	TGTGCCAGCAGTTATCAAGGGGCTGGATACAATGAGCAGTTCTTC	CASSYQGAGYNEQFF
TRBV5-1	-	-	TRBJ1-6	TGCGCCAGCAGGAGGAGCGAGCGGTCACCCCTCCACTTT	CASRRSERSPLHF
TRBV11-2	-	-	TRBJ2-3	TGTGCCAGCAGCTTAGATCAGGGGCGCGTAGATACGCAGTATTTT	CASSLDQGRVDTQYF
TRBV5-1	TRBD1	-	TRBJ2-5	TGCGCCAGCAGTTTAAACACAGGGGGCGGTGAGACCCAGTACTTC	CASSLNTGGGETQYF
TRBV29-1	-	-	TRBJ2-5	TGCAGCGTTGAAGACCAGTCCCAAGAGACCCAGTACTTC	CSVEDQSQETQYF
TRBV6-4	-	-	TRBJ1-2	TGTGCCAGCAGCAACATGGGCTACACCTTC	CASSNMGYTF
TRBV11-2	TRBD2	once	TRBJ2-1	TGTGCCAGCAGCTTAGACTTAGCGGGGCAGCAGTTCTTC	CASSLDLAGQQFF
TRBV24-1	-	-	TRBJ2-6	TGTGCCACCAGTGACCGAGGGTACCCCTTGGGGGCCAACGTCCTGACTTTC	CATSDRGYPLGANVLTF
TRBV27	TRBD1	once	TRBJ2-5	TGTGCCAGCAGTTCCGGGACAGGGGGCCGGGAGACCCAGTACTTC	CASSSGTGGRETQYF
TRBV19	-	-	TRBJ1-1	TGTGCCAGTAGTTTACAGGGCGGTGGTGAAGCTTTCTTT	CASSLQGGGEAFF
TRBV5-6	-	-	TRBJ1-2	TGTGCCAGCAGCTTGGGCAGAAACTATGGCTACACCTTC	CASSLGRNYGYTF
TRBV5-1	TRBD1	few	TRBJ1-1	TGCGCCAGCAGCATGGGACAGGGAGCTTTCTTT	CASSMGQGAFF
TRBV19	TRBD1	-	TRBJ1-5	TGTGCCAGTAGTATAGCGGGACAGAATAGCAATCAGCCCCAGCATTTT	CASSIAGQNSNQPQHF
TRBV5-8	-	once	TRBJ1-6	TGTGCCAGCTCACGGGACACCCATTCACCCCTCCACTTT	CASSRDTHSPLHF
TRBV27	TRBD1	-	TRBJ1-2	TGTGCCAGCAGTTTAAGGGACAGGGATGGAGGCTACACCTTC	CASSLRDRDGGYTF
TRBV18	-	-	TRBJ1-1	TGTGCCAGCTCACCATCCCAGGGGTCGAACACTGAAGCTTTCTTT	CASSPSQGSNTEAFF
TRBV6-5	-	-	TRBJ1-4	TGTGCCAGCAGTACAACCCAAGCGACTAATGAAAAACTGTTTTTT	CASSTTQATNEKLFF
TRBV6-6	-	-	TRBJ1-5	TGTGCCAGCAGTTACTCGGAGTCCAATCAGCCCCAGCATTTT	CASSYSESNQPQHF
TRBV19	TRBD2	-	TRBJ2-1	TGTGCCAGTAGTCCGAAGCGGGGGGTTGAGGATGAGCAGTTCTTC	CASSPKRGVEDEQFF
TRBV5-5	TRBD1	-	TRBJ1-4	TGTGCCAGCAGCCAGGGACAGGGACAGGGCGAAAAACTGTTTTTT	CASSQGQGQGEKLFF
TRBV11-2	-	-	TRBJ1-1	TGTGCCAGCAGCTTAAGGTTCGGGGTAGCGAACACTGAAGCTTTCTTT	CASSLRFGVANTEAFF
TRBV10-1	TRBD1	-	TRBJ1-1	TGCGCCAGCAGTGAGACCGACAGGGCGGACACTGAAGCTTTCTTT	CASSETDRADTEAFF
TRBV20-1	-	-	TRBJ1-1	TGCAGTGCTAGTAATAGACAGCTGAACACTGAAGCTTTCTTT	CSASNRQLNTEAFF
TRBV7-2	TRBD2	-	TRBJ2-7	TGTGCCAGCAGCTACAGGACTAGCGGGCCCCCTACCTACGAGCAGTACTTC	CASSYRTSGPPTYEQYF
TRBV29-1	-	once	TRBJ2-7	TGCAGCGTTGAAGGGGCAGGCTACGAGCAGTACTTC	CSVEGAGYEQYF
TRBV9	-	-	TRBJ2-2	TGTGCCAGCAGCGAAGCGGGCACCGGGGAGCTGTTTTTT	CASSEAGTGELFF
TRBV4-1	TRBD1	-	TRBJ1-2	TGCGCCGGCAGCCAAGGGGACAGGGACCATGGCTACACCTTC	CAGSQGDRDHGYTF
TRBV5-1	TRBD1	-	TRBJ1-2	TGCGCCAGCAGCCGAACCGGGACAGGGGGCGACTATGGCTACACCTTC	CASSRTGTGGDYGYTF
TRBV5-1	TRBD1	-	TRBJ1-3	TGCGCCAGCAGGGTAACAGGGGGCTCTGGAAACACCATATATTTT	CASRVTGGSGNTIYF